This TCR beta chain was recorded in a study of blood T cells in healthy people across ages. This clonotype was found a few times. Per the germline V gene, CDR1 is SGHRS and CDR2 is YFSETQ. V lost 3 bases, J lost 1 base, and 7 bases lay in between. The CDR3 runs to 13 residues. A second PCR, run for about 7 to 11 cycles, used a sample-barcoded 5' primer plus a J-beta primer mix. TCRdb redid the calling of the 5' RACE reads with MiXCR, one entry per CDR3 protein. The top ten hold 2.5% to 3.5% of the sample, which has 700,000 to 900,000 distinct CDR3 sequences, 20% to 30% seen once. Each of the donors had 8 to 10 milliliters of peripheral blood drawn into EDTA-treated Vacutainer tubes. These records were also assigned to another study, of T cells of mothers and their children. That study reports: Donation was provided by three healthy Caucasian mothers along with their six children. According to the study, all extracted RNA entered cDNA synthesis at around 1.5 ug per 15 ul.

This clonotype was obtained from a boy between 5 and 17 years old in good health. V is TRBV5-1 and J is TRBJ2-5; D remains unclear. Sequencing was carried out using blood. CDR3 region: CASSWNSQETQYF. The CDR3 DNA follows: TGCGCCAGCAGCTGGAACAGCCAAGAGACCCAGTACTTC.